One T cell receptor beta chain is described in this entry. These data are taken from a study of T cell responses to AZD1222 COVID-19 vaccine. Assay: immunoSEQ multiplex PCR; the TCRdb copy retains only in-frame clones and omits some. The profile shows about 110,000 clones, 87% of them singletons. The CDR3 has 14 residues. The germline V gene has CDR1 LNHDA and CDR2 SQIVND (reference sequence). V gave up 10 bases and J gave up 0 bases; unmatched junction bases: 6. The chain recombines TRBV19 with TRBJ1-2; TRBD1 matches 9 bases. The sequence was obtained from an adult who received the AZD1222 COVID-19 vaccine. The starting material was peripheral blood, obtained 28 days after the second AZD1222 dose. The DNA of the CDR3 is TGTGCCACCCGAGGGGACAGGGCTAACTATGGCTACACCTTC. Its translation is CATRGDRANYGYTF.